This T cell receptor (beta chain) was recovered during a study of CD8 T cells in Susac syndrome (dated by TCRdb to about 2019). For the study in its entirety: Repertoire sequencing was used to test whether CD8+ T cell activation and differentiation in Susac syndrome was antigen driven. What the authors observed across the whole study: The number of individuals in the TCR sequencing and HLA analysis was recognized as being relatively small.

RNA was extracted using the RNeasy kit, and about 0.5 to 1 ug of the RNA was reverse transcribed with random hexamers. The immunoSEQ multiplex PCR assay, which covers 54 Vbeta and 13 Jbeta segments, was used to amplify TCR beta CDR3 regions. To correct PCR amplification bias, a synthetic template baseline was used for both primer optimization and computational correction. In the paper's pipeline: Only productive sequences were kept, with reads annotated to V, D and J genes according to IMGT and analyzed in immunoSEQ Analyzer. Clonality was calculated as one minus the Shannon entropy normalized by log2 of the number of productive unique sequences. For each patient and control, public and private clones were evaluated among the 100 most prevalent clones. A clone was defined as Susac-specific if it was absent from the healthy and MS cohorts, from roughly 990 published viral clones and from other ImmuneACCESS disease sequences. TCRdb reprocessed the public reads (quality trimming at Q25 with fastp, clone calling with MiXCR) and kept in-frame beta chains. Each CDR3 protein appears once, grouped with its most common genes and DNA. In this record, the V and J calls reflect TCRdb's handling and not the investigators' own analysis. In this sample the table shows about 180,000 distinct CDR3 sequences, roughly 92% of which occur a single time. Roughly 0.094% of the sample lies in the top ten.

High-throughput TCR beta sequencing profiled peripheral blood CD8+ and CD4+ T cells from healthy donors, Susac syndrome patients and multiple sclerosis patients. The multiple sclerosis controls were treatment-naive patients whose relapsing-remitting disease, either stable or active, fulfilled the revised McDonald criteria. CD8+ TEMRA cells were enriched by FACS, while bulk CD8+ and CD4+ T cells were purified by magnetic negative isolation. Blood was drawn into EDTA tubes, processed within 24 hours, and PBMCs were isolated by density gradient centrifugation. PBMCs intended for TCR sequencing were cryopreserved in liquid nitrogen and were subsequently thawed in a 37 degrees C water bath. The sorted or isolated CD4+, CD8+ and CD8+ TEMRA cells had a purity of 90% or higher. Its CDR3 holds 15 amino acids, cysteine through phenylalanine. Only the CDR3 portion is preserved as DNA: 45 bases, with reading frame beginning at the first base. The germline V gene (reference sequence) gives CDR1 as SEHNR and CDR2 as FQNEAQ. V was cut back by 5 bases and J by 0 bases, leaving a gap of 10 bases between them.

Comments on this clonotype: Its antigen is still unknown. Base qualities are not recorded, but no much larger clone differs from it by a single base.

The sequence came from a human donor with multiple sclerosis. Material: CD4+ T cells from PBMCs. The rearrangement joined TRBV7-9 to TRBJ2-2, with TRBD1 as a weak D call on 5 bases. The CDR3 reads CASSPRTSNTGELFF. DNA sequence: TGTGCCAGCAGCCCCCGGACATCGAACACCGGGGAGCTGTTTTTT.